The T cell receptor beta chain described here comes from a study of cytomegalovirus exposure and HLA in healthy donors. Study results and limitations: A few CMV-associated chains proved CMV antigen-specific in vitro. Rarity marked most TCR sequences, yet some public TCRs occurred in many donors. The study listed around 150 cytomegalovirus-associated TCR beta chains. The tendency of first-cohort TCR clusters to co-occur in the 100 to 150 validation repertoires emerged from a later analysis.

Germline values: CDR1 MDHEN, CDR2 SYDVKM. CDR3 length equals 17 residues. Between the trimmed V and J ends, which lost 5 bases and 1 base, there was a span of 20 bases. The data were produced by immunoSEQ multiplex PCR, yet TCRdb's version contains in-frame clones alone and is incomplete. The sample contains roughly 280,000 clones, 80% to 90% of which appear only once. Concerning this clone itself: Antigen unknown.

The chain combines TRBV28 with TRBJ1-2; D call uncertain. The sequence was collected from a woman under 30 in good health and CMV-seronegative. Sequenced sample: PBMCs. For the CDR3, the DNA is TGTGCCAGCAGTCCAGGAGGTCGGGGAGTCTTTAACTATGGCTACACCTTC. Protein product: CASSPGGRGVFNYGYTF.